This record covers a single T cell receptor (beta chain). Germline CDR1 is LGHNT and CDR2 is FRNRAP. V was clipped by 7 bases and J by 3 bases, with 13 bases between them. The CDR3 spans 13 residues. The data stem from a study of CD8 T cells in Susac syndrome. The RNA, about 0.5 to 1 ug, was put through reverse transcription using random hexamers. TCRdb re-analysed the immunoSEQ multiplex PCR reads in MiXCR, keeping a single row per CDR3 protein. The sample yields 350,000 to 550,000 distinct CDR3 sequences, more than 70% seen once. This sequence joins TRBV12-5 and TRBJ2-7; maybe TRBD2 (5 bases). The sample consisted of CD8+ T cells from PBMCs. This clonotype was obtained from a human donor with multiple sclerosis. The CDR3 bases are TGTGCTAGTGCACGAGAAGGGAGCTACGAGCAGTACTTC. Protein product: CASAREGSYEQYF.